Listed here are 16 T cell receptor beta chains from one sample, sequenced in a study of blood T cell repertoires in COVID-19. Generated by immunoSEQ multiplex PCR, the TCRdb table keeps only in-frame clones and is missing some. The repertoire includes roughly 250,000 clones, more than 80% of them detected once, and over 0.85% sits in the top ten. Sequencing was carried out using PBMCs or T cells enriched from blood (not recorded which). All receptors derive from a man in his fifties or sixties who had been exposed to COVID-19.

The rearrangement uses TRBV28 and TRBJ1-1, with 7 bases aligning to TRBD1. V trimming: 6 bases; J trimming: 4 bases; junction bases outside the gene matches: 14. CDR1 is MDHEN and CDR2 is SYDVKM in the germline V gene. The CDR3 covers 16 residues. CDR3 sequence (DNA): TGTGCCAGCAGAAGAACAGGGGACCCCATAAGCACTGAAGCTTTCTTT. The encoded protein is CASRRTGDPISTEAFF.

The J gene is TRBJ2-1, the V gene TRBV2; 11 bases are shared with TRBD2. V shed 6 bases, J shed 7 bases, and the junction held 8 bases outside the gene matches. The CDR3 is made up of 15 amino acids. CDR1 and CDR2 (germline): SNHLY, FYNNEI. The CDR3 region is CASSQLAGVVNEQFF. CDR3 bases: TGTGCCAGCAGCCAACTAGCGGGAGTTGTTAATGAGCAGTTCTTC.

The V and J genes are TRBV9 and TRBJ1-2, with a tentative D call TRBD1 (5 bases). CDR3 length equals 13 residues. CDR1 and CDR2 from the germline V gene are SGDLS and YYNGEE. Trimming took off 2 bases at V and 7 bases at J, with 12 bases between the two ends. The CDR3 DNA is TGTGCCAGCAGCGTTGGGACTGCCTCTGGCTACACCTTC. Protein product: CASSVGTASGYTF. The whole variable domain, remainder taken from reference TRBV9 and TRBJ1-2, is DSGVTQTPKHLITATGQRVTLRCSPRSGDLSVYWYQQSLDQGLQFLIQYYNGEERAKGNILERFSAQQFPDLHSELNLSSLELGDSALYFCASSVGTASGYTFGSGTRLTVV.

The chain is built from TRBV19 and TRBJ2-4; 7 positions agree with TRBD1. Germline V gene lookup returns CDR1 LNHDA and CDR2 SQIVND (reference sequence). The CDR3 consists of 12 residues. V was clipped by 10 bases and J by 6 bases; unmatched bases: 6. The CDR3 DNA sequence: TGTGCCACCCGGGACAGAAGAAACATTCAGTACTTC. Amino acids: CATRDRRNIQYF.

The genes are TRBV27 and TRBJ2-3, with D tentatively TRBD2 (7 bases). The CDR3 loop spans 16 amino acids. The germline CDR1 and CDR2 sequences are MNHEY and SMNVEV (reference sequence). V gave up 6 bases and J gave up 2 bases, with 18 bases separating them. The CDR3 nucleotides read TGTGCCAGCAGACCGTTGCAGGGGAGGGTCACAGATACGCAGTATTTT. As protein: CASRPLQGRVTDTQYF.

This chain joins TRBV20-1 and TRBJ1-1, with no clear D. The CDR3 has 13 residues. Germline assignment: CDR1 DFQATT and CDR2 SNEGSKA (reference sequence). Between the trimmed V and J ends, which lost 3 bases and 3 bases, there was a span of 11 bases. The CDR3 loop is CSASLDRYTEAFF. The CDR3 coding sequence is TGCAGTGCTAGTCTAGACCGCTACACTGAAGCTTTCTTT.

The rearrangement uses TRBV19 and TRBJ2-7; TRBD2 matches at 9 bases. Germline CDR1 reads LNHDA; CDR2 reads SQIVND (reference sequence). The CDR3 has 14 amino acids. V lost 8 bases, J lost 0 bases, and 5 bases stayed unmatched. CDR3 region: CASGSGGLSYEQYF. CDR3 nucleotides: TGTGCCAGTGGTAGCGGGGGACTCTCCTACGAGCAGTACTTC.

This clone has a handful of counts. V and J are TRBV7-3 and TRBJ1-1, with D possibly matching TRBD1 (6 bases). Germline-derived CDR1 and CDR2 are SGHTA and FQGTGA. The CDR3 length is 14 residues. Trimming removed 5 bases at V and 1 base at J, with 11 bases between. For the CDR3, the DNA is TGTGCCAGCAGCGTGGGACAAGCGAACACTGAAGCTTTCTTT. Protein product: CASSVGQANTEAFF.

The gene calls are TRBV30 and TRBJ2-5; 16 bases align to TRBD2. The germline V gene has CDR1 GTSNPN and CDR2 SVGIG (reference sequence). This CDR3 comprises 18 residues. J was trimmed by 4 bases and V by 2 bases; bases with no gene match: 10. The CDR3 DNA reads TGTGCCTGGAGTCTTGGGACTAGCGGGGGGGCCGGTATAGAGACCCAGTACTTC. It encodes CAWSLGTSGGAGIETQYF.

The chain carries TRBV12-3 or TRBV12-4 and TRBJ1-1, with D possibly matching TRBD1 (6 bases). V was pared by 5 bases and J by 5 bases, with 12 bases between. CDR3 length: 13 amino acids. The CDR3 DNA reads TGTGCCAGCAGTACAGGGTGGTCGACTGAAGCTTTCTTT. Protein product: CASSTGWSTEAFF.

The chain uses TRBV9 and TRBJ2-2; 8 bases align to TRBD1. The V gene's germline CDR1 is SGDLS and CDR2 YYNGEE. The CDR3 runs to 16 residues. V was pared by 3 bases and J by 5 bases, with 9 bases of the junction left unmatched. CDR3 sequence (DNA): TGTGCCAGCAGCGCCACAGGGGGATTCATGACCGGGGAGCTGTTTTTT. Translation gives CASSATGGFMTGELFF.

The CDR3 sequence is CASSMSMSGRGSYNEQFF. The CDR3 coding sequence is TGTGCCAGTAGTATGTCGATGTCCGGGAGAGGCTCCTACAATGAGCAGTTCTTC. J is TRBJ2-1 and V is TRBV19; D is possibly TRBD2 (6 bases). Germline assignment: CDR1 LNHDA and CDR2 SQIVND (reference sequence). Between the trimmed V and J ends, which lost 3 bases and 0 bases, there was a span of 18 bases. The CDR3 sequence is 18 residues long.

This clone was counted only a few times. CDR3 bases: TGTGCCAGCCGGAAGGGAGGCACTGAAGCTTTCTTT. This gives the protein CASRKGGTEAFF. The chain carries TRBV28 and TRBJ1-1; D is uncertain. From germline, CDR1 is MDHEN and CDR2 SYDVKM. V lost 8 bases, J lost 4 bases, and 11 bases lay in between. The CDR3 is 12 residues long.

Written as DNA, the CDR3 is TGTGCCAGCAGTTTAAAGAGGGTTGAGCAGTTCTTC. Amino acid sequence: CASSLKRVEQFF. The V and J genes are TRBV28 and TRBJ2-1, with TRBD2 as a possible D gene (5 bases). Germline V lookup: CDR1 MDHEN, CDR2 SYDVKM. The CDR3 covers 12 residues. Between the trimmed V and J ends, which lost 2 bases and 9 bases, there was a span of 8 bases.

This chain joins TRBV2 and TRBJ1-2; tentative D call: TRBD1 (6 bases). The CDR3 totals 12 residues. Looked up from germline, CDR1 is SNHLY and CDR2 is FYNNEI. The ends were cut back, 8 bases at V and 6 bases at J, with 13 bases in the middle. The DNA for the CDR3 is TGTGCCAGCGGGCTGACAGGAGATGGCTACACCTTC. As protein: CASGLTGDGYTF.

The chain joins TRBV19 to TRBJ1-3, with D unclear. CDR1 is LNHDA and CDR2 is SQIVND in the germline V gene (reference sequence). V lost 3 bases to trimming and J lost 0 bases, with 12 bases between them. This CDR3 is 16 amino acids long. The CDR3 sequence: CASSMNRGSSGNTIYF. CDR3 nucleotide sequence: TGTGCCAGTAGTATGAACAGAGGGAGCTCTGGAAACACCATATATTTT.